Reported below is one TCR beta chain. What this receptor recognizes is not known. No clone much larger than this one lies a single base away; base qualities are absent. The sequencer was an Illumina NovaSeq 6000. Using 5'RACE with constant-segment primers, TCRalpha and TCRbeta cDNA libraries were constructed, with sample barcodes and unique molecular identifiers added in the process. Trizol reagent was used to extract RNA from every sample. Library amplification was performed in two PCR steps, and a second sample barcode and Illumina TruSeq adapters were introduced in the second step. Sequencing of libraries was performed on an Illumina NovaSeq with 2 x 150 bp paired-end reads. The authors processed their data as follows. The reads were demultiplexed and collapsed into UMI-guided consensus sequences using migec v1.2.7. Using mixcr v2.1.11, UMI consensuses were aligned to TRA and TRB V and J templates and then assembled into clonotypes. A clonotype was counted as expanded or contracted only if both edgeR and NoisET called the change significant, with noise models trained on biological replicates. edgeR calls used a false discovery rate-adjusted p below 0.01 and a log2 fold-change threshold of 1. As an exploratory analysis of dynamics, max-normalized trajectories of the 1000 most abundant clonotypes were examined with PCA combined with hierarchical clustering. Each responding clone was given a CD4 or CD8 phenotype based on the CD4+ and CD8+ repertoires, which had been sequenced separately. TCRdb passed the public sequencing reads through fastp at Q25 and MiXCR, retaining productive beta sequences. Each record represents a unique CDR3 protein, reported with the most common genes and DNA among its rows. TCRdb's processing, not the authors' own work, is the source of the V and J calls. This sample lists hundreds of thousands of distinct CDR3 sequences; roughly 20% were detected once. About an eighth of the sample rests with the top ten.

These data are taken from a study of T-cell memory formation after mild COVID-19 (dated by TCRdb to about 2021). For the wider study: TCR sequence clusters from the two donors were largely donor specific. In two donors, T-cell clones that expanded and contracted after mild COVID-19 were followed by sequencing TCRalpha and TCRbeta repertoires longitudinally. Two young, previously healthy adult volunteers, one female and one male, were included in the cohort.

PBMCs were isolated by Ficoll-Paque density gradient centrifugation. What the authors observed across the whole study: Only a couple of mild cases were covered by the study, and larger cohorts that include severe cases with pre-infection samples were considered necessary. Contracting CD4+ clones were found mainly in CM and EM memory subsets, while CD8+ clones were enriched in EMRA. SARS-CoV-2 specificity was not confirmed for the second-wave clones peaking on day 37. Balanced CD4/CD8 phenotypes were observed for clones contracting from day 15 to 85, whereas a bias towards CD4+ was observed for a second wave of clones expanding from day 15 to 37. Some responding clones were found in pre-infection memory, which suggests that pre-existing cross-reactive memory T cells took part in the SARS-CoV-2 response.

The CDR3 contains 15 residues, cysteine and phenylalanine counted. Only the CDR3 region is kept as DNA, spanning 45 bases read in frame from base 1. CDR1 and CDR2, looked up from the germline V gene, are SGHTA and FQGTGA. V and J are truncated by 1 base and 2 bases respectively, leaving an intervening sequence of 6 bases. This clonotype was sampled from an adult woman who had mild COVID-19 (a few samples of this study predate the infection). The sample titles of this study are shuffled in the database, so cell type and time point are left out; the donor was told from shared clones. Sequences were obtained from PBMCs or a T cell subset sorted from them (not recorded which). The V and J segments used are TRBV7-3 and TRBJ2-6; the D gene is not confidently resolved. DNA sequence: TGTGCCAGCAGCTTAAGTTTCACTGGGGCCAACGTCCTGACTTTC. Its translation is CASSLSFTGANVLTF. Here the CDR3 is joined to the reference TRBV7-3 and TRBJ2-6 genes, and the full variable domain is: GAGVSQTPSNKVTEKGKYVELRCDPISGHTALYWYRQSLGQGPEFLIYFQGTGAADDSGLPNDRFFAVRPEGSVSTLKIQRTERGDSAVYLCASSLSFTGANVLTFGAGSRLTVL.